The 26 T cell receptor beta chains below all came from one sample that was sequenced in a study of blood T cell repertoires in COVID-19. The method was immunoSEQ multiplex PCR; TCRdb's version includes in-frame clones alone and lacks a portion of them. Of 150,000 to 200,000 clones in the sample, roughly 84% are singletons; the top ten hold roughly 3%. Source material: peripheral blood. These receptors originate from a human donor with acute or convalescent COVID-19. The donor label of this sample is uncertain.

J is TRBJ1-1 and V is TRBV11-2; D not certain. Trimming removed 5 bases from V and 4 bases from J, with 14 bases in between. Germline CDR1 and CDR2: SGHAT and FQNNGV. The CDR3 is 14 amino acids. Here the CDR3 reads CASSGQRQGTEAFF. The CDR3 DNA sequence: TGTGCCAGCAGCGGCCAGCGGCAAGGCACTGAAGCTTTCTTT.

The CDR3 here is CASSPEQGAGYTF. CDR3 bases: TGTGCCAGCTCACCGGAGCAGGGGGCTGGCTACACCTTC. This chain links TRBV18 with TRBJ1-2; 8 bases line up with TRBD1. Trimming removed 3 bases from V and 7 bases from J; junction bases left unmatched: 4. The germline V gene encodes CDR1 KGHSH and CDR2 LQKENI. This CDR3 has 13 residues.

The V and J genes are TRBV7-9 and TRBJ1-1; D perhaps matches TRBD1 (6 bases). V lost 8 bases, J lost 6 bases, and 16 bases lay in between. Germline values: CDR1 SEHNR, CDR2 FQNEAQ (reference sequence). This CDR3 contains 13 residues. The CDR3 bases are TGTGCCAGCCTCAAAACAGGGATCCCTGAAGCTTTCTTT. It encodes CASLKTGIPEAFF.

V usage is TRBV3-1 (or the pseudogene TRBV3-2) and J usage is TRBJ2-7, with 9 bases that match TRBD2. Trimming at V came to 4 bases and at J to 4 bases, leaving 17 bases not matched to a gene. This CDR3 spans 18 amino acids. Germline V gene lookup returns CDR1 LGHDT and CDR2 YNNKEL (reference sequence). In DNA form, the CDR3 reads TGTGCCAGCAGCCCGAGGACGGGACTAGCCATAAGTTATTACGAGCAGTACTTC. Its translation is CASSPRTGLAISYYEQYF.

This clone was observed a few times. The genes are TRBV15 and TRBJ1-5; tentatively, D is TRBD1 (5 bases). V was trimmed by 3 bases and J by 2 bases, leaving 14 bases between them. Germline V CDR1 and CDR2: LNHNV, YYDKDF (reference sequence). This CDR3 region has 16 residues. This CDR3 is CATSRDLTTGNQPQHF. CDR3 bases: TGTGCCACCAGCAGGGATCTCACGACAGGCAATCAGCCCCAGCATTTT.

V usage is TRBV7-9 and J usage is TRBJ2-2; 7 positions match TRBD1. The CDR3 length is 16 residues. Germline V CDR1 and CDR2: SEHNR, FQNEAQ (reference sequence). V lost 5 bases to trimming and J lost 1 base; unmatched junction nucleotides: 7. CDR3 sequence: CASSANGQENTGELFF. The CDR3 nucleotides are TGTGCCAGCAGCGCCAACGGACAGGAGAACACCGGGGAGCTGTTTTTT. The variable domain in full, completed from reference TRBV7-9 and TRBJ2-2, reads DTGVSQNPRHKITKRGQNVTFRCDPISEHNRLYWYRQTLGQGPEFLTYFQNEAQLEKSRLLSDRFSAERPKGSFSTLEIQRTEQGDSAMYLCASSANGQENTGELFFGEGSRLTVL.

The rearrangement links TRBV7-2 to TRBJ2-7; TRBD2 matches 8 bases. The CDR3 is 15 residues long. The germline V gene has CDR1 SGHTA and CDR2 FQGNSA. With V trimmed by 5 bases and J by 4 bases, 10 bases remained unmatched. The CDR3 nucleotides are TGTGCCAGCAGCCCCCCTTCAAGCGGGAGTTACGAGCAGTACTTC. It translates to CASSPPSSGSYEQYF.

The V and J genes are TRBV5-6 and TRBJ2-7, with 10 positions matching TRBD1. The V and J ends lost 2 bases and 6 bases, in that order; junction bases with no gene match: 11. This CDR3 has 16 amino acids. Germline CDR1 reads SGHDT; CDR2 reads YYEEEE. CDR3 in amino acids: CASSFYPGQGFREQYF. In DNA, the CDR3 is TGTGCCAGCAGCTTCTACCCGGGACAGGGGTTTCGCGAGCAGTACTTC.

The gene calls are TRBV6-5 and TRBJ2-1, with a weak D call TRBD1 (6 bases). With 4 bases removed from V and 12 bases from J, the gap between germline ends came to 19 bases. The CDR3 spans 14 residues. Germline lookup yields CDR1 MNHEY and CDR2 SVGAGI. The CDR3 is CASSSNDRSPRQFF. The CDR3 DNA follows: TGTGCCAGCAGTTCGAACGACAGGTCCCCGCGGCAGTTCTTC.

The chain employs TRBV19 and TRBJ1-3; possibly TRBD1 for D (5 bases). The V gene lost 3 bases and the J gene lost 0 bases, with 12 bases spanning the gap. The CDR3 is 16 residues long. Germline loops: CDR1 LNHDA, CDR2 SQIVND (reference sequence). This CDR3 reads CASSILPQGSGNTIYF. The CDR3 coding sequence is TGTGCCAGTAGTATTCTCCCGCAGGGCTCTGGAAACACCATATATTTT.

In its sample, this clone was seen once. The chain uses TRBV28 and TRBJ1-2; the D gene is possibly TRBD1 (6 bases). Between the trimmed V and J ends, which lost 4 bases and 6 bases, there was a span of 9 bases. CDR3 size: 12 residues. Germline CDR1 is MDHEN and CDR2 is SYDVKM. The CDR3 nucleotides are TGTGCCAGCAGTTCAGGGGTCGATGGCTACACCTTC. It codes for CASSSGVDGYTF.

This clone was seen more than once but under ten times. The CDR3 loop is CASSSWGGLQETQYF. The CDR3 DNA sequence: TGTGCCAGCAGCTCCTGGGGGGGGCTTCAAGAGACCCAGTACTTC. The chain is built from TRBV5-6 and TRBJ2-5; D may be TRBD2 (7 bases). This CDR3 is 15 amino acids long. Trimming removed 3 bases from V and 2 bases from J, with 14 bases in between. The germline gives CDR1 SGHDT, CDR2 YYEEEE.

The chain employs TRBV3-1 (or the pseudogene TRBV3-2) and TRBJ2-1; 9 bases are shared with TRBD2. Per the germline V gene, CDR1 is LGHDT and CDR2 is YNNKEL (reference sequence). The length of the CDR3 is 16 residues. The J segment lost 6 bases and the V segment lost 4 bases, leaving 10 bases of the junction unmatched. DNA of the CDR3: TGTGCCAGCAGCCCCTATTTAGCGGGAGCCGCCAATGAGCAGTTCTTC. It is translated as CASSPYLAGAANEQFF.

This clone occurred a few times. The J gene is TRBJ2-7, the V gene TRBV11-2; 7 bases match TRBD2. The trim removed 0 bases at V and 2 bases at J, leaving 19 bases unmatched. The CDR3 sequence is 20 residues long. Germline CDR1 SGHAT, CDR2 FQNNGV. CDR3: CASSLDPFLAGALGPYEQYF. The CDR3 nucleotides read TGTGCCAGCAGCTTAGATCCATTCTTAGCGGGTGCCCTGGGACCCTACGAGCAGTACTTC.

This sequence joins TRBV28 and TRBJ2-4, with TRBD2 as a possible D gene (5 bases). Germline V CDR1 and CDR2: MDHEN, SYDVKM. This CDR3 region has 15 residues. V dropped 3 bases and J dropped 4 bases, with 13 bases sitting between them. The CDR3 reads CASSFTPAVKNIQYF. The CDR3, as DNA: TGTGCCAGCAGTTTTACCCCAGCGGTTAAAAACATTCAGTACTTC.

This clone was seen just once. The CDR3 DNA sequence: TGTGCCAGTAGCAACCCCGGGACAATCAACGAGCAGTACTTC. Protein product: CASSNPGTINEQYF. The genes are TRBV19 and TRBJ2-7; weak D call: TRBD1 (6 bases). The germline V and J ends were trimmed by 6 bases and 5 bases, with 17 bases remaining between them. Germline-derived CDR1 and CDR2 are LNHDA and SQIVND (reference sequence). This CDR3 contains 14 residues.

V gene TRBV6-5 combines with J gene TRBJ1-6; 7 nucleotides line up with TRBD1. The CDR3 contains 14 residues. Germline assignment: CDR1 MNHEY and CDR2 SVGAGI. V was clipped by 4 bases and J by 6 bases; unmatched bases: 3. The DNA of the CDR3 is TGTGCCAGCAGTTCGACAGGGCGTAATTCACCCCTCCACTTT. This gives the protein CASSSTGRNSPLHF.

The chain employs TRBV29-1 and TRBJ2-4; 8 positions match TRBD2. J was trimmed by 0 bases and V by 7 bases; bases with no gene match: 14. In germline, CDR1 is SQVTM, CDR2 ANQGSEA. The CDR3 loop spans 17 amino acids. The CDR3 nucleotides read TGCAGCGCTTCCCTCGGGGGGGGGCCTGTAGCCAAAAACATTCAGTACTTC. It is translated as CSASLGGGPVAKNIQYF.

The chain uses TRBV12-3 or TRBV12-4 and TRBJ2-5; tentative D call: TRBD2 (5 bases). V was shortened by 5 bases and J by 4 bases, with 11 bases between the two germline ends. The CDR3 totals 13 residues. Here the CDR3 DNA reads TGTGCCAGCAGTCTCGGACTGGCAGAGACCCAGTACTTC. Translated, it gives CASSLGLAETQYF.

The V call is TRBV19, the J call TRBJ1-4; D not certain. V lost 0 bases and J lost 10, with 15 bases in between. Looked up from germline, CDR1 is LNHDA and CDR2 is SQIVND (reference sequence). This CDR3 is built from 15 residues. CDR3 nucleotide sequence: TGTGCCAGTAGTATAGAAGGAGGGATCCAAGGAAAACTGTTTTTT. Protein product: CASSIEGGIQGKLFF. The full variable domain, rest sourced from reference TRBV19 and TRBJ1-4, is DGGITQSPKYLFRKEGQNVTLSCEQNLNHDAMYWYRQDPGQGLRLIYYSQIVNDFQKGDIAEGYSVSREKKESFPLTVTSAQKNPTAFYLCASSIEGGIQGKLFFGSGTQLSVL.

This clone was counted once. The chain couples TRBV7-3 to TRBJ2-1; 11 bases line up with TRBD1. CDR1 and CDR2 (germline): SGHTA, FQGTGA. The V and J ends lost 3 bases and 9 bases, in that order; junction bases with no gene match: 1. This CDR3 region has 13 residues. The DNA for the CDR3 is TGTGCCAGCAGCTTCGGGACAGGGGGTGAGCAGTTCTTC. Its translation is CASSFGTGGEQFF.

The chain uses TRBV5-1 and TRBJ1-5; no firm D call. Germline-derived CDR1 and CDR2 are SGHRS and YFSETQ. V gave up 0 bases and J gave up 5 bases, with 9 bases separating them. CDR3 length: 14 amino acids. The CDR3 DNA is TGCGCCAGCAGCTTGGATAACAGAGATCAGCCCCAGCATTTT. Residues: CASSLDNRDQPQHF.

CDR3 DNA sequence: TGTGCCAGCCGATCTAGCGGGATTTTCTACGAGCAGTACTTC. It specifies CASRSSGIFYEQYF. V and J are TRBV28 and TRBJ2-7, with TRBD2 matching 9 bases. After removal of 8 bases from V and 3 bases from J, the junction contained 8 bases not matched to a gene. The CDR3 contains 14 residues. Germline assignment: CDR1 MDHEN and CDR2 SYDVKM. Together with reference TRBV28 and TRBJ2-7, the CDR3 gives the full variable domain: DVKVTQSSRYLVKRTGEKVFLECVQDMDHENMFWYRQDPGLGLRLIYFSYDVKMKEKGDIPEGYSVSREKKERFSLILESASTNQTSMYLCASRSSGIFYEQYFGPGTRLTVT.

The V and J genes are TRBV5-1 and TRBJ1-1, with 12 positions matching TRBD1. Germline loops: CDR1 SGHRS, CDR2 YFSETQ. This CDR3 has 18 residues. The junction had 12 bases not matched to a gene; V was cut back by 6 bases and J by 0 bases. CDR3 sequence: CASNSGTGGHRMNTEAFF. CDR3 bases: TGCGCCAGCAACTCCGGGACAGGGGGCCACAGGATGAACACTGAAGCTTTCTTT.

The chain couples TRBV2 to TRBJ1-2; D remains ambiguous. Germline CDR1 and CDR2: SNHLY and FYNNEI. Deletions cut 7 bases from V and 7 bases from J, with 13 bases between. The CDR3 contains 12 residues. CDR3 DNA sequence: TGTGCCAGCATGCGGGAACGAAGTGGCTACACCTTC. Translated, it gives CASMRERSGYTF.

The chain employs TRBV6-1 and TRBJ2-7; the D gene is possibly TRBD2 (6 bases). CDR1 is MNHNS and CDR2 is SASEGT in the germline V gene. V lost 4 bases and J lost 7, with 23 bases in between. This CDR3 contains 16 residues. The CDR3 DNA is TGTGCCAGCAGTGTTTTGGGACTTCCGACGGGCGGGGAGCAGTACTTC. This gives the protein CASSVLGLPTGGEQYF.